The clone carrying this T cell receptor (beta chain) was picked up a small number of times. This CDR3 is 13 amino acids long. J gave up 10 bases and V 0 bases, and 4 bases lay outside the gene matches. Germline-derived CDR1 and CDR2 are SGHRS and YFSETQ. MiXCR, applied by TCRdb to the 5' RACE reads, yields one record per CDR3 protein. The profile shows 600,000 to 850,000 distinct CDR3 sequences, 15% to 20% of them singletons. The data were obtained in a study of identical twins. The data were also submitted as part of a second study, on T cells expressing NK-cell markers.

The chain is built from TRBV5-1 and TRBJ2-1; the match to TRBD2 covers 7 bases. This TCR was recovered from a woman between 18 and 29 years old in good health. The sequencing sample was made of PBMCs. CDR3 DNA sequence: TGCGCCAGCAGCTTGGATCCAGCGGGGGAGCAGTTCTTC. Protein sequence: CASSLDPAGEQFF.